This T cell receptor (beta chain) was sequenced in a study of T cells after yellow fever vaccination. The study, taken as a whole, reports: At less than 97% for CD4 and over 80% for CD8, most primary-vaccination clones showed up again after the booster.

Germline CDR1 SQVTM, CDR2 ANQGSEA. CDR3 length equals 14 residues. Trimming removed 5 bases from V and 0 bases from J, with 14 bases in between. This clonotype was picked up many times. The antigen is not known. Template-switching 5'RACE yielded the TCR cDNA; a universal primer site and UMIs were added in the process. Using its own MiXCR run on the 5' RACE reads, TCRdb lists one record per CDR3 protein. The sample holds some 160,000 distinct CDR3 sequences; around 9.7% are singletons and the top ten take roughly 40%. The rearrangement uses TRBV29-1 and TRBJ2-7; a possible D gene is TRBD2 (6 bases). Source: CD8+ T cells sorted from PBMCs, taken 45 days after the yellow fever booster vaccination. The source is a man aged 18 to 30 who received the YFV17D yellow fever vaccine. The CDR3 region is CSVSGVEISYEQYF. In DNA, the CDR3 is TGCAGCGTTTCGGGGGTAGAGATCTCCTACGAGCAGTACTTC.